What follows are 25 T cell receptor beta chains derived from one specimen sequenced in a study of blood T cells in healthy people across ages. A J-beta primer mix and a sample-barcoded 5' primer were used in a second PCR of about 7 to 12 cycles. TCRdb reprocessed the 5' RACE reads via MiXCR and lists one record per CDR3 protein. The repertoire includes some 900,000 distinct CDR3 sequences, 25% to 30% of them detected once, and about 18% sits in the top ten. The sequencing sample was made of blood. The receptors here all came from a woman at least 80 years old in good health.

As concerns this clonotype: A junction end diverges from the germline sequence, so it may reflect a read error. DNA for the CDR3: TGTGTCAGCAGGCCGGGACACAACCTTGAAGCTTTCTTT. This encodes CVSRPGHNLEAFF. V usage is TRBV12-3 or TRBV12-4 and J usage is TRBJ1-1; D might be TRBD1 (6 bases). The CDR3 sequence is 13 residues long.

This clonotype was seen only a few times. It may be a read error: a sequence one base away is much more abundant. The CDR3 spells CANTPAGAGANVLTF. CDR3 DNA: TGTGCCAACACCCCTGCGGGGGCTGGGGCCAACGTCCTGACTTTC. The J gene is TRBJ2-6, the V gene TRBV6-1; TRBD2 matches 7 bases. V was pared by 10 bases and J by 2 bases, with 8 bases of the junction left unmatched. This CDR3 region has 15 residues. CDR1 is MNHNS and CDR2 is SASEGT in the germline V gene.

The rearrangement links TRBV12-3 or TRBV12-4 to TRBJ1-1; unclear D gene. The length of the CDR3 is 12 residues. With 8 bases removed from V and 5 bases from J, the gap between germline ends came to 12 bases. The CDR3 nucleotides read TGTGCCAGCTCTTATGTCCTTACTGAAGCTTTCTTT. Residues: CASSYVLTEAFF.

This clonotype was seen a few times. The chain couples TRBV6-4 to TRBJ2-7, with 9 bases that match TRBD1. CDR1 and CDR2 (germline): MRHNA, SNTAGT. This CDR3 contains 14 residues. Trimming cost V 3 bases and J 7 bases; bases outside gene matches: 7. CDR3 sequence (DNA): TGTGCCAGCAGTGAACAGGGGGCGCTTAATGAGCAGTACTTC. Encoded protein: CASSEQGALNEQYF.

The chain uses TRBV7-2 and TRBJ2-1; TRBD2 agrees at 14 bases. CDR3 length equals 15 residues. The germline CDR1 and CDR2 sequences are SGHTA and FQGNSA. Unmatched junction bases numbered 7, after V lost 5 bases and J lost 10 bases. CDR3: CASSVRLAGGAEQFF. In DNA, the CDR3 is TGTGCCAGCAGCGTCAGACTAGCGGGGGGGGCCGAGCAGTTCTTC. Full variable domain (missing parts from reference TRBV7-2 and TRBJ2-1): GAGVSQSPSNKVTEKGKDVELRCDPISGHTALYWYRQSLGQGLEFLIYFQGNSAPDKSGLPSDRFSAERTGGSVSTLTIQRTQQEDSAVYLCASSVRLAGGAEQFFGPGTRLTVL.

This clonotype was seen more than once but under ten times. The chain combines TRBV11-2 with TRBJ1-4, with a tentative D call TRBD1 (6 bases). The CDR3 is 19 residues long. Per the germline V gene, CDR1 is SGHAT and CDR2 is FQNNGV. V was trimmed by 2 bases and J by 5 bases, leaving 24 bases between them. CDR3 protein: CASSLRSGAAVARNEKLFF. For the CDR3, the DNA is TGTGCCAGCAGCTTAAGATCAGGGGCCGCTGTGGCCCGAAATGAAAAACTGTTTTTT.

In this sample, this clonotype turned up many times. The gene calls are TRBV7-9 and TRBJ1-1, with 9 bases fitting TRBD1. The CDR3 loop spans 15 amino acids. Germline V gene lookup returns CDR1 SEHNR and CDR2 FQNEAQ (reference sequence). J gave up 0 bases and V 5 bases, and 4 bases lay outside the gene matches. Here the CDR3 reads CASSLGQGMNTEAFF. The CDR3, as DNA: TGTGCCAGCAGCCTCGGACAGGGGATGAACACTGAAGCTTTCTTT.

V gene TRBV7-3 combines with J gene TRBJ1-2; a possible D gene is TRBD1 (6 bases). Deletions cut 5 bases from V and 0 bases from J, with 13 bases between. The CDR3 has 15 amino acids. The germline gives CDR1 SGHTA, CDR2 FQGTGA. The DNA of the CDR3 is TGTGCCAGCAGCCTAGGGACAAGTACTAACTATGGCTACACCTTC. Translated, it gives CASSLGTSTNYGYTF.

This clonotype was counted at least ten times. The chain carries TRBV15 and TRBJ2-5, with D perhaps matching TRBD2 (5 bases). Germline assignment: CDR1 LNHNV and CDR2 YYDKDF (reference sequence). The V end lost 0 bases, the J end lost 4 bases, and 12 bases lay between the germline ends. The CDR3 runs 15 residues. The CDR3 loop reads CATSRDRGFRETQYF. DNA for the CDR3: TGTGCCACCAGCAGAGATCGGGGTTTCAGAGAGACCCAGTACTTC.

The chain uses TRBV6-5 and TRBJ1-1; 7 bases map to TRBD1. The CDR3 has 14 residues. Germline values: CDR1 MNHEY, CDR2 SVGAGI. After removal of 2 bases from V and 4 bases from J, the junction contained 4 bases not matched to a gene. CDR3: CASSYKRDSTEAFF. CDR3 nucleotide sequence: TGTGCCAGCAGTTACAAACGGGACAGCACTGAAGCTTTCTTT.

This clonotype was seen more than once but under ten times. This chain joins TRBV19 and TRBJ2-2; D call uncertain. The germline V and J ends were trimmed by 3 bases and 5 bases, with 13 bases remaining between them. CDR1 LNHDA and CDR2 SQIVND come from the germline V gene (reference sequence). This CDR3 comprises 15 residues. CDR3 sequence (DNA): TGTGCCAGTAGTATTGGAAGATCGAGGACCGGGGAGCTGTTTTTT. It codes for CASSIGRSRTGELFF.

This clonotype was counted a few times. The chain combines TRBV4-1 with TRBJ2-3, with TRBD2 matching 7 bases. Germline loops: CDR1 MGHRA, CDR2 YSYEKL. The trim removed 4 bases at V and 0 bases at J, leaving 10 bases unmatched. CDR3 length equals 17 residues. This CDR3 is CASSPPSSGASTDTQYF. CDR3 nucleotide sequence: TGCGCCAGCAGCCCCCCCTCTAGCGGCGCTAGCACAGATACGCAGTATTTT.

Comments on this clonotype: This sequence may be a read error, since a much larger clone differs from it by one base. The CDR3 spells CASRTQATDSQYF. The CDR3 DNA is TGTGCCAGCAGAACCCAAGCGACAGATTCGCAGTATTTT. The rearrangement uses TRBV6-6 and TRBJ2-3; possibly TRBD1 for D (5 bases). Germline lookup yields CDR1 MNHNY and CDR2 SVGAGI (reference sequence). The CDR3 runs 13 residues.

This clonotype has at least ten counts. CDR3 residues: CASSPGAGGLGGSNEQFF. The CDR3 DNA sequence: TGTGCCAGCAGCCCTGGGGCAGGGGGCCTTGGGGGGAGCAATGAGCAGTTCTTC. The chain has TRBV7-2 and TRBJ2-1; 8 bases are shared with TRBD1. The germline CDR1 and CDR2 sequences are SGHTA and FQGNSA. V lost 5 bases to trimming and J lost 6 bases; unmatched junction nucleotides: 18. The CDR3 contains 18 residues.

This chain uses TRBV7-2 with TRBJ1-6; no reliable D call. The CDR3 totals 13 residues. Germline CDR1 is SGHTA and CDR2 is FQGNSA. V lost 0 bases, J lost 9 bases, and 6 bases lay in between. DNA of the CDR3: TGTGCCAGCAGCTTAGCGCTGGTTTCACCCCTCCACTTT. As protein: CASSLALVSPLHF.

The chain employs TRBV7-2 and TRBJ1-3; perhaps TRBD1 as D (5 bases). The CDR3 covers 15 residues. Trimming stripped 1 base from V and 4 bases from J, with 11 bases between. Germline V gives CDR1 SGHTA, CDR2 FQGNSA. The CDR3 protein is CASSLDRGVGNTIYF. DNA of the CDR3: TGTGCCAGCAGCTTAGATCGGGGCGTGGGAAACACCATATATTTT. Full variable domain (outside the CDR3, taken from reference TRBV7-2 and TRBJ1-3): GAGVSQSPSNKVTEKGKDVELRCDPISGHTALYWYRQSLGQGLEFLIYFQGNSAPDKSGLPSDRFSAERTGGSVSTLTIQRTQQEDSAVYLCASSLDRGVGNTIYFGEGSWLTVV.

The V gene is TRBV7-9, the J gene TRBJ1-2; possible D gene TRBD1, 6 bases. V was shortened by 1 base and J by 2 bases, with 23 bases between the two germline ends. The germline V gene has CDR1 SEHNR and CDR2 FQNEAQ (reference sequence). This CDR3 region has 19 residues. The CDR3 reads CASSLGGGSDSTENYGYTF. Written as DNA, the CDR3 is TGTGCCAGCAGCTTAGGAGGGGGTAGTGACAGCACCGAGAACTATGGCTACACCTTC.

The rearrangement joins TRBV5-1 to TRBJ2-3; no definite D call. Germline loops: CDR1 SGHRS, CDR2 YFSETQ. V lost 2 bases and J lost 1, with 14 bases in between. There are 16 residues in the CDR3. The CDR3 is CASSFPDGYGTDTQYF. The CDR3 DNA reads TGCGCCAGCAGCTTCCCGGACGGGTACGGCACAGATACGCAGTATTTT. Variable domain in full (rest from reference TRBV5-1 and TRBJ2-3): KAGVTQTPRYLIKTRGQQVTLSCSPISGHRSVSWYQQTPGQGLQFLFEYFSETQRNKGNFPGRFSGRQFSNSRSEMNVSTLELGDSALYLCASSFPDGYGTDTQYFGPGTRLTVL.

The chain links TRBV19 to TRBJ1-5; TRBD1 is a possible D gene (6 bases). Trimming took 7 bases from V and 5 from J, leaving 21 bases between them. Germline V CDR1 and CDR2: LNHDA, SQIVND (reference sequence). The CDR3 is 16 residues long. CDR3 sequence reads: CASNTTRRQDYQPQHF. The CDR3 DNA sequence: TGTGCCAGTAATACCACCCGAAGACAGGATTATCAGCCCCAGCATTTT.

CDR3 sequence reads: CASSRTGRASETQYF. The CDR3 DNA sequence: TGTGCCAGCAGCCGGACAGGGCGCGCGTCTGAGACCCAGTACTTC. This chain uses TRBV6-5 with TRBJ2-5, with TRBD1 matching over 8 bases. Germline loops: CDR1 MNHEY, CDR2 SVGAGI. The CDR3 extends over 15 amino acids. The V gene end was trimmed by 6 bases and the J gene end by 5 bases; junction bases not matched to a gene: 11.

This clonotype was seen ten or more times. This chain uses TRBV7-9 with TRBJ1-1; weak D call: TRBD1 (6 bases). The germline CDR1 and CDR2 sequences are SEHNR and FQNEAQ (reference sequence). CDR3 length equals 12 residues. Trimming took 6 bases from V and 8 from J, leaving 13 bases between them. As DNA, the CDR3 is TGTGCCAGCAGGGGCCGGGACATAGAAGCTTTCTTT. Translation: CASRGRDIEAFF. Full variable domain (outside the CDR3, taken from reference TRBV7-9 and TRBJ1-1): DTGVSQNPRHKITKRGQNVTFRCDPISEHNRLYWYRQTLGQGPEFLTYFQNEAQLEKSRLLSDRFSAERPKGSFSTLEIQRTEQGDSAMYLCASRGRDIEAFFGQGTRLTVV.

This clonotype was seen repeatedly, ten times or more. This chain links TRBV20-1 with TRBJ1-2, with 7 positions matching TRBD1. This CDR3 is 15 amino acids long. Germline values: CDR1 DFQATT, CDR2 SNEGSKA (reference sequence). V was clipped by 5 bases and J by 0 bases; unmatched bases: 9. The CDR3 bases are TGCAGTGCTGGCGGGGCCCAGGGGGCTAACTATGGCTACACCTTC. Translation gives CSAGGAQGANYGYTF.

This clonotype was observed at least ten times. CDR3 DNA sequence: TGTGCCAGCTCACCAAGGGGGCCCTCCAATGAGCAGTTCTTC. Its protein is CASSPRGPSNEQFF. The J gene is TRBJ2-1, the V gene TRBV18; 7 nucleotides match TRBD1. The CDR3 is 14 residues long. Trimming cost V 2 bases and J 6 bases; bases outside gene matches: 4. Germline CDR1 reads KGHSH; CDR2 reads LQKENI.

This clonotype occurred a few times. CDR3 coding DNA: TGCGCCAGCAGCCTAAACAGGGGTAATAGCAATCAGCCCCAGCATTTT. Its translation: CASSLNRGNSNQPQHF. This sequence joins TRBV4-1 and TRBJ1-5; 7 bases line up with TRBD1. Per germline, CDR1 MGHRA and CDR2 YSYEKL. The J segment lost 0 bases and the V segment lost 4 bases, leaving 6 bases of the junction unmatched. The CDR3 covers 16 residues.

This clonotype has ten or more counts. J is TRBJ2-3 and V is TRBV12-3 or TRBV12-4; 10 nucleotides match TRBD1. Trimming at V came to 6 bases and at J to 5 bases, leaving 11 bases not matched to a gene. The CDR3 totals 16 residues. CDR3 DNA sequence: TGTGCCAGCAGACCCGGGACAGGGGTTGGAGGAGATACGCAGTATTTT. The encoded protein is CASRPGTGVGGDTQYF.